The sequence of this T cell receptor (beta chain) was determined in a study of T cells after yellow fever vaccination (dated by TCRdb to about 2019). Study-level background: The SMART-Seq v4 Ultra Low Input RNA kit was used to prepare libraries from fractions with low cell numbers. To track T-cell clones before and after primary and booster YFV17D yellow fever vaccination, bulk TCR alpha and beta repertoires were sequenced longitudinally. Two healthy male donors, one aged 18 to 30 and one aged 30 to 40 years, made up the cohort. Bulk PBMC replicates and cell subsets were isolated from blood drawn at multiple timepoints before and after both primary and secondary immunization. Results and caveats for the whole study, not just this receptor: Only a couple of donors were included in the study, so the extent to which the findings can be generalized is limited. The secondary T-cell response was weaker than the primary response but faster, peaking on day 5 instead of day 15. After the booster, most clones that had expanded after primary vaccination were detected again (roughly 96% of CD4 and over 75% of CD8), suggesting broad maintenance of memory. Computational filtering was needed because FACS-sorted repertoires could contain abundant contaminating clonotypes from the bulk population. A small fraction of clonotypes showed up in both the CD4 and CD8 compartments, probably as a result of convergent recombination.

The treatment or condition label here, explained by the study, means: live attenuated yellow fever vaccine strain. A standard Ficoll-Paque protocol was used to isolate PBMCs from peripheral blood. CD4 and CD8 T-cell fractions were isolated with Dynabeads CD4 and CD8 positive selection kits. TriZol was used to extract RNA from bulk PBMCs, CD4 and CD8 fractions, and dextramer-positive and dextramer-negative fractions. This clonotype appeared a few times. This receptor's antigen is unknown. Per-nucleotide qualities are absent, and no much larger clonotype sits a single base away. Sequences DFQATT (CDR1) and SNEGSKA (CDR2) are obtained from the germline V gene (reference sequence). Its CDR3 holds 14 amino acids, cysteine through phenylalanine. CDR3 DNA only is kept here, 42 bases in frame from base 1. TCR cDNA was synthesized by 5'RACE template switching, through which a universal primer site and unique molecular identifiers were introduced. Priming of cDNA synthesis was performed from both the TCR alpha and TCR beta constant segments. Library amplification involved two PCR steps, and the second step added sample barcodes and sequencing adapters. Sequencing of the libraries was done on either Illumina HiSeq 2500 (2x100 bp) or NovaSeq (2x150 bp). The authors' analysis ran thus. Demultiplexing of reads and collapsing into UMI consensus sequences were performed with MIGEC, and V(D)J alignment was carried out with MiXCR. Vaccine-responding clonotypes were defined with edgeR using replicate PBMC samples, requiring FDR below 0.01 and a log2 fold change above 5 up to day 15. CD4 or CD8 identity was assigned to each bulk clonotype according to whether the clonotype was present at higher abundance in the sequenced CD4 repertoire or the sequenced CD8 repertoire. Clones were called with MiXCR by TCRdb after fastp trimmed the public reads at Q25, and only in-frame beta chains were retained. Each entry is one CDR3 protein sequence, shown with its most common DNA and genes. These V and J calls rely on TCRdb rather than the paper's analysis. Present in this sample are 200,000 to 300,000 distinct CDR3 sequences, approximately 13% of which were seen just once. The ten largest account for around 0.55% of the sample.

This specimen was CD4+ T cells sorted from PBMCs, taken 45 days after the yellow fever booster vaccination. The receptor comes from a man aged 30-40 years who received the YFV17D yellow fever vaccine. The chain employs TRBV20-1 and TRBJ1-4; 7 bases in the junction line up with TRBD1. The CDR3 region reads CSRTRQGTNEKLFF. The nucleotide sequence reads TGCAGCCGAACACGACAGGGTACTAATGAAAAACTGTTTTTT.